These 26 T cell receptor beta chains came from one sample sequenced in a study of OX40 agonist ivuxolimab in advanced cancers. The library came from the immunoSEQ multiplex PCR assay. TCRdb carries this immuneACCESS record with in-frame sequences only. Its versions omit some clonotypes, under half of them owing to an unresolved V gene in the studies checked, with the rest unexplained. Across this sample there are about 14,000 clones, with 60% to 85% seen only once. Just over 35% of the sample is in the top ten clones. The specimen comprised CD4+ or CD8+ T cells sorted from blood, sampled in a trial of the OX40 agonist ivuxolimab. These receptors were collected from an adult with an advanced solid tumor such as melanoma, head and neck, liver or kidney cancer.

By frequency in the sample, this clone is medium-sized (0.01 to 0.1%). The rearrangement joins TRBV5-1 to TRBJ2-5; D is possibly TRBD1 or TRBD2 (5 bases each). V dropped 0 bases and J dropped 4 bases, with 19 bases sitting between them. From germline, CDR1 is SGHRS and CDR2 YFSETQ. This CDR3 has 17 amino acids. CDR3 sequence reads: CASSLGDEGLFGETQYF. CDR3 coding DNA: TGCGCCAGCAGCTTGGGCGATGAGGGGCTGTTCGGAGAGACCCAGTACTTC.

V and J are TRBV15 and TRBJ1-2; D gene unclear. Trimming cost V 3 bases and J 5 bases, with 16 bases left between them. This CDR3 spans 15 amino acids. Germline lookup yields CDR1 LNHNV and CDR2 YYDKDF (reference sequence). Written as DNA, the CDR3 is TGTGCCACCAGCAGCGCGAGAGGGCCTGGGTATGGCTACACCTTC. This encodes CATSSARGPGYGYTF.

This clone has a single count. The chain recombines TRBV6-5 with TRBJ2-2, with 11 bases matching TRBD2. Germline-derived CDR1 and CDR2 are MNHEY and SVGAGI. With V trimmed by 7 bases and J by 6 bases, 7 bases remained unmatched. This CDR3 region has 15 residues. The CDR3 region is CASNELAGVPGELFF. In DNA, the CDR3 is TGTGCCAGCAACGAACTAGCGGGAGTCCCCGGGGAGCTGTTTTTT.

CDR3 nucleotides: TGTGCCAGCAGACCACAGACGGGTGGCGGTACCCAGTACTTC. Its translation: CASRPQTGGGTQYF. The V call is TRBV27, the J call TRBJ2-5; no clear D gene. The CDR3 is made up of 14 amino acids. Germline V CDR1 and CDR2: MNHEY, SMNVEV (reference sequence). V lost 6 bases and J lost 8, with 19 bases in between.

The chain recombines TRBV30 with TRBJ2-3; TRBD2 is a possible D gene (6 bases). This CDR3 region has 13 residues. Trimming stripped 0 bases from V and 5 bases from J, with 9 bases between. CDR1 GTSNPN and CDR2 SVGIG come from the germline V gene (reference sequence). CDR3 coding DNA: TGTGCCTGGAGTGTACTCGGGGGAGATACGCAGTATTTT. Amino acid sequence: CAWSVLGGDTQYF.

This clone was recorded once. The chain links TRBV15 to TRBJ2-3; perhaps TRBD2 as D (6 bases). V lost 6 bases, J lost 3 bases, and 16 bases lay in between. Germline V gene data show CDR1 as LNHNV and CDR2 as YYDKDF (reference sequence). The CDR3 is 15 amino acids. The CDR3 region has the DNA TGTGCCACCAGTTCGACCGGGAGTCAAACAGATACGCAGTATTTT. Encoded protein: CATSSTGSQTDTQYF.

J is TRBJ1-2 and V is TRBV13; tentative D call: TRBD1 (6 bases). Germline V gene lookup returns CDR1 PRHDT and CDR2 FYEKMQ (reference sequence). This CDR3 has 15 residues. With 1 base removed from V and 8 bases from J, the gap between germline ends came to 17 bases. Here the CDR3 DNA reads TGTGCCAGCAGCTTAGAGCGGGGGGCAGTGAGGGGCTACACCTTC. This translates into CASSLERGAVRGYTF.

The J gene is TRBJ2-5, the V gene TRBV5-4; 8 positions agree with TRBD1. CDR3 size: 14 residues. The ends lost 1 base at V and 4 bases at J; junction bases unmatched: 3. The germline gives CDR1 SGHNT, CDR2 YYREEE (reference sequence). CDR3 nucleotide sequence: TGTGCCAGCAGCTTGATCGGACAGGGAGAGACCCAGTACTTC. This encodes CASSLIGQGETQYF.

CDR3 protein: CASSLRRQYNSPLHF. The CDR3 nucleotides are TGTGCCAGCAGTTTACGTCGACAGTATAATTCACCCCTCCACTTT. The gene calls are TRBV27 and TRBJ1-6, with a possible D match to TRBD1 (5 bases). CDR1 is MNHEY, CDR2 SMNVEV, per germline (reference sequence). Deletions cut 2 bases from V and 4 bases from J, with 9 bases between. CDR3 size: 15 residues.

CDR3 protein: CASSQGSSYNEQFF. In DNA form, the CDR3 reads TGTGCCAGCAGTCAAGGAAGCTCCTACAATGAGCAGTTCTTC. This chain uses TRBV27 with TRBJ2-1; no reliable D call. This CDR3 has 14 residues. The V end lost 5 bases, the J end lost 0 bases, and 8 bases lay between the germline ends. CDR1 is MNHEY and CDR2 is SMNVEV in the germline V gene (reference sequence).

The chain combines TRBV28 with TRBJ2-1; 9 bases map to TRBD1. There are 15 residues in the CDR3. Germline V gene sequence: CDR1 MDHEN, CDR2 SYDVKM. V dropped 3 bases and J dropped 8; count of bases not matched to a gene: 8. The CDR3 region has the DNA TGTGCCAGCAGTTTTCTCCCCGGACAGGGGTATGAGCAGTTCTTC. Its translation: CASSFLPGQGYEQFF.

The chain recombines TRBV9 with TRBJ2-3; D is uncertain. The CDR3 loop spans 15 amino acids. Trimming took 2 bases from V and 0 from J, leaving 10 bases between them. Germline V CDR1 and CDR2: SGDLS, YYNGEE. The CDR3 DNA reads as TGTGCCAGCAGCGTTACTTTATTTAGCACAGATACGCAGTATTTT. It is translated as CASSVTLFSTDTQYF.

The chain is built from TRBV7-9 and TRBJ2-3; D uncertain. The V end was cut by 6 bases, the J end by 3 bases, with 13 bases between. Germline V gene sequence: CDR1 SEHNR, CDR2 FQNEAQ (reference sequence). The CDR3 contains 14 residues. The CDR3 reads CASRVQGSTDTQYF. The CDR3 nucleotides are TGTGCCAGCAGGGTTCAAGGGTCGACAGATACGCAGTATTTT.

The chain is built from TRBV9 and TRBJ2-2, with a tentative D call TRBD2 (6 bases). CDR1 is SGDLS and CDR2 is YYNGEE in the germline V gene. The ends were cut back, 4 bases at V and 1 base at J, with 11 bases in the middle. This CDR3 region has 15 residues. The CDR3 region has the DNA TGTGCCAGCAGCCCGGGACTTATGAACACCGGGGAGCTGTTTTTT. This sequence encodes CASSPGLMNTGELFF. Full variable domain (rest looked up from reference TRBV9 and TRBJ2-2): DSGVTQTPKHLITATGQRVTLRCSPRSGDLSVYWYQQSLDQGLQFLIQYYNGEERAKGNILERFSAQQFPDLHSELNLSSLELGDSALYFCASSPGLMNTGELFFGEGSRLTVL.

The rearrangement uses TRBV7-6 and TRBJ2-7, with 8 bases aligning to TRBD2. Germline V CDR1 and CDR2: SGHVS, FNYEAQ. The CDR3 spans 14 residues. V was clipped by 1 base and J by 6 bases; unmatched bases: 5. The CDR3, as DNA: TGTGCCAGCAGCTTAGGAGGGCGGGGGGCCGAGCAGTACTTC. Encoded protein: CASSLGGRGAEQYF.

This clone was observed once. This chain uses TRBV7-2 with TRBJ2-2, with D possibly matching TRBD2 (6 bases). Germline CDR1 is SGHTA and CDR2 is FQGNSA. There are 15 residues in the CDR3. V lost 5 bases to trimming and J lost 4 bases, with 14 bases between them. The CDR3 sequence: CASSPPGVGTGELFF. In nucleotides, the CDR3 is TGTGCCAGCAGCCCGCCGGGGGTGGGCACCGGGGAGCTGTTTTTT.

In the case of this clone: A junction end diverges from the germline sequence, so it may reflect a read error. CDR3 sequence (DNA): TGTGCCAGCAGCTTTCGGCCTCAAGAGACCCAGTACTTC. Amino acids: CASSFRPQETQYF. The chain uses TRBV5-3 and TRBJ2-5; no firm D call. TRBV5-3 is labeled an ORF, and its function is uncertain. The CDR3 is 13 amino acids.

This sequence joins TRBV28 and TRBJ2-7, with D possibly being TRBD2 (6 bases). The germline V gene encodes CDR1 MDHEN and CDR2 SYDVKM. The V end was cut by 1 base, the J end by 1 base, with 8 bases between. The CDR3 runs to 14 residues. The CDR3 DNA reads as TGTGCCAGCAGTTTATTGGAGGGATCCTACGAGCAGTACTTC. Protein: CASSLLEGSYEQYF.

CDR3 in DNA: TGTGCCAGCAGTTTATCGGCGGCTAGTGAAGCTTTCTTT. Translation gives CASSLSAASEAFF. This chain joins TRBV27 and TRBJ1-1; D call uncertain. Germline CDR1 MNHEY, CDR2 SMNVEV (reference sequence). The CDR3 runs 13 residues. V shed 0 bases and J shed 7 bases, with 9 bases lying between them.

The chain combines TRBV2 with TRBJ1-1, with TRBD1 matching over 10 bases. Germline V gene lookup returns CDR1 SNHLY and CDR2 FYNNEI. The CDR3 is 13 amino acids. Germline trimming cut 8 bases from V and 4 bases from J; bases unmatched to any gene: 4. The DNA for the CDR3 is TGTGCCAGCCGGACAGGGGGTCCCACTGAAGCTTTCTTT. Amino acid sequence: CASRTGGPTEAFF.

This clone was seen a single time. The gene calls are TRBV19 and TRBJ2-3, with 9 nucleotides matching TRBD2. CDR1 is LNHDA, CDR2 SQIVND, per germline (reference sequence). CDR3 length: 16 residues. V lost 9 bases, J lost 1 base, and 11 bases stayed unmatched. The CDR3 spells CASCRVAGVGTDTQYF. DNA for the CDR3: TGTGCCAGCTGCCGAGTAGCGGGAGTGGGCACAGATACGCAGTATTTT. Combining the CDR3 with reference TRBV19 and TRBJ2-3 gives the whole variable domain DGGITQSPKYLFRKEGQNVTLSCEQNLNHDAMYWYRQDPGQGLRLIYYSQIVNDFQKGDIAEGYSVSREKKESFPLTVTSAQKNPTAFYLCASCRVAGVGTDTQYFGPGTRLTVL.

The V gene is TRBV27, the J gene TRBJ1-5; a possible D gene is TRBD1 (6 bases). This CDR3 is built from 15 residues. V shed 5 bases and J shed 3 bases, with 14 bases lying between them. CDR1 is MNHEY, CDR2 SMNVEV, per germline (reference sequence). The chain's CDR3 is CASSPQGSNNQPQHF. Here the CDR3 DNA reads TGTGCCAGCAGTCCCCAGGGGAGCAACAATCAGCCCCAGCATTTT.

The J gene is TRBJ2-3, the V gene TRBV4-1; 8 bases fit TRBD2. This CDR3 comprises 17 residues. J gave up 2 bases and V 1 base, and 8 bases lay outside the gene matches. Germline V lookup: CDR1 MGHRA, CDR2 YSYEKL. DNA for the CDR3: TGCGCCAGCAGCCAAGCCCCCTTCGGGGGGGACACAGATACGCAGTATTTT. The encoded protein is CASSQAPFGGDTDTQYF.

The genes are TRBV27 and TRBJ2-1, with a possible D match to TRBD2 (6 bases). This CDR3 comprises 16 residues. Germline lookup yields CDR1 MNHEY and CDR2 SMNVEV (reference sequence). The V end was cut by 6 bases, the J end by 4 bases, with 19 bases between. The CDR3 reads CASSQAPAGTYNEQFF. The CDR3 bases are TGTGCCAGCAGCCAAGCACCTGCCGGGACTTACAATGAGCAGTTCTTC.

This clone was observed a single time. V gene TRBV11-2 combines with J gene TRBJ2-7; 12 bases fit TRBD1. CDR1 and CDR2 from the germline V gene are SGHAT and FQNNGV. V was clipped by 1 base and J by 6 bases; unmatched bases: 4. The CDR3 covers 15 residues. The CDR3 bases are TGTGCCAGCAGCTTAGTGGGACAGGGGGCAGGCGAGCAGTACTTC. Translating gives CASSLVGQGAGEQYF.

The chain employs TRBV27 and TRBJ2-3, with 15 bases that match TRBD2. There are 20 residues in the CDR3. Germline V gives CDR1 MNHEY, CDR2 SMNVEV (reference sequence). V trimming: 4 bases; J trimming: 0 bases; junction bases outside the gene matches: 11. In DNA, the CDR3 is TGTGCCAGCAGTTCTACCCCCCTGGGACTAGCGGGAGGAAGCACAGATACGCAGTATTTT. It encodes CASSSTPLGLAGGSTDTQYF.